These 15 T cell receptor beta chains share one sample of origin, sequenced in a study of identical twins. TCRdb analysed the 5' RACE reads with MiXCR anew, one entry per CDR3 protein. The repertoire holds under 250,000 distinct CDR3 sequences, roughly 9.4% seen once, with 4% to 6% in the top ten. Material for sequencing was memory (CD45RO+) T cells sorted from blood. All receptors derive from a woman between 18 and 30 years old in good health.

This clonotype came up many times. The V gene is TRBV5-1, the J gene TRBJ2-1; 9 bases line up with TRBD1. This CDR3 spans 13 amino acids. V was clipped by 5 bases and J by 8 bases; unmatched bases: 5. CDR1 is SGHRS and CDR2 is YFSETQ in the germline V gene. The CDR3 is CASSRTGGDEQFF. DNA for the CDR3: TGCGCCAGCAGTCGAACAGGGGGCGATGAGCAGTTCTTC.

This clonotype was recorded many times. The V call is TRBV6-2 or TRBV6-3, the J call TRBJ2-1; 9 bases are shared with TRBD2. Trimming removed 2 bases from V and 9 bases from J; junction bases left unmatched: 8. This CDR3 spans 15 amino acids. Germline CDR1 reads MNHEY; CDR2 reads SVGEGT. For the CDR3, the DNA is TGTGCCAGCAGTTACGGGTCTAGCGGGAAATCTGAGCAGTTCTTC. This codes for CASSYGSSGKSEQFF.

In its sample, this clonotype was seen a few times. The CDR3 is CASSLEGAEGNTIYF. DNA of the CDR3: TGTGCCAGCAGCCTCGAGGGGGCGGAGGGAAACACCATATATTTT. This chain joins TRBV12-3 or TRBV12-4 and TRBJ1-3; TRBD1 aligns across 7 bases. V shed 6 bases and J 4 bases; nucleotides not matched to a gene: 9. CDR3 length equals 15 residues.

This clonotype has more than one count but fewer than ten. V and J are TRBV25-1 and TRBJ2-1; a weak D match, TRBD1 (5 bases). Germline CDR1 MGHDK, CDR2 SYGVNS. V lost 2 bases and J 7 bases, leaving 9 bases between the germline ends. The CDR3 is made up of 13 amino acids. The CDR3 coding sequence is TGTGCCAGCAGTGAACGGAAGGGGAATGAGCAGTTCTTC. Its protein is CASSERKGNEQFF.

This clonotype was detected only a few times. The rearrangement links TRBV20-1 to TRBJ2-3; 7 nucleotides align to TRBD1. Germline CDR1 is DFQATT and CDR2 is SNEGSKA (reference sequence). V lost 6 bases and J lost 2; bases outside the gene matches: 11. The CDR3 sequence is 15 residues long. The CDR3 loop is CSASTGQVNTDTQYF. CDR3 nucleotides: TGCAGTGCCAGTACAGGACAGGTCAACACAGATACGCAGTATTTT.

This clonotype was seen ten or more times. In DNA, the CDR3 is TGTGCCAGCAGCCCCAGGACAGGAGACACAGATACGCAGTATTTT. Translation: CASSPRTGDTDTQYF. The rearrangement joins TRBV11-1 to TRBJ2-3; 7 bases agree with TRBD1. V dropped 5 bases and J dropped 2; count of bases not matched to a gene: 7. This CDR3 has 15 residues. The germline V gene encodes CDR1 SGHAT and CDR2 FQDESV (reference sequence).

The chain links TRBV10-3 to TRBJ2-7, with 10 bases aligning to TRBD2. Germline loops: CDR1 ENHRY, CDR2 SYGVKD. V shed 2 bases, J shed 5 bases, and the junction held 9 bases outside the gene matches. The CDR3 consists of 16 residues. CDR3 region: CAISETSGDPRDEQYF. CDR3 DNA: TGTGCCATCAGTGAGACTAGCGGGGACCCAAGAGACGAGCAGTACTTC.

This clonotype was counted only a few times. This chain uses TRBV20-1 with TRBJ1-1; no clear D gene. Trimming pared 6 bases from V and 2 bases from J, leaving 10 bases between. The germline V gene encodes CDR1 DFQATT and CDR2 SNEGSKA (reference sequence). The CDR3 sequence is 12 residues long. The CDR3 DNA reads as TGCAGTGCGCCGCGGGCTAACACTGAAGCTTTCTTT. It translates to CSAPRANTEAFF.

The V call is TRBV21-1, the J call TRBJ2-5; the D call of TRBD1 is as the table states it, not checked on the DNA. TRBV21-1 counts as a pseudogene. This CDR3 has 13 amino acids. CDR3 sequence reads: CASSMTGLRTQYF. CDR3 sequence (DNA): TGTGCCAGCAGCATGACAGGGTTGAGGACCCAGTACTTC.

V gene TRBV2 combines with J gene TRBJ2-7; 10 bases map to TRBD2. There are 12 residues in the CDR3. Trimming at V came to 6 bases and at J to 11 bases, leaving 7 bases not matched to a gene. The V gene's germline CDR1 is SNHLY and CDR2 FYNNEI. CDR3 sequence reads: CASSRTSGGEYF. The CDR3 region has the DNA TGTGCCAGCAGCAGGACTAGCGGTGGGGAGTACTTC.

The rearrangement joins TRBV7-2 to TRBJ2-6; D unresolved. Looked up from germline, CDR1 is SGHTA and CDR2 is FQGNSA. The ends were cut back, 5 bases at V and 4 bases at J, with 15 bases in the middle. This CDR3 has 16 amino acids. CDR3 nucleotides: TGTGCCAGCAGCAGATGGGCAGCGTCCGGGGCCAACGTCCTGACTTTC. This encodes CASSRWAASGANVLTF.

At least ten counts were recorded for this clonotype. The chain couples TRBV7-2 to TRBJ1-5; D perhaps matches TRBD1 (6 bases). This CDR3 spans 14 amino acids. V lost 3 bases and J 7 bases, leaving 13 bases between the germline ends. Germline V lookup: CDR1 SGHTA, CDR2 FQGNSA. The CDR3 loop is CASSFEWGGQPQHF. Written as DNA, the CDR3 is TGTGCCAGCAGCTTCGAGTGGGGGGGCCAGCCCCAGCATTTT.

Only a few counts were recorded for this clonotype. In DNA, the CDR3 is TGCAGTGCGTCGCAGGGGTCACAAGCTTTCTTT. It yields the protein CSASQGSQAFF. This chain joins TRBV20-1 and TRBJ1-1; a possible D gene is TRBD1 (6 bases). The CDR3 loop spans 11 amino acids. Germline CDR1 and CDR2: DFQATT and SNEGSKA (reference sequence). Trimming pared 6 bases from V and 9 bases from J, leaving 14 bases between.

The rearrangement joins TRBV20-1 to TRBJ1-3; D is ambiguous. Germline loops: CDR1 DFQATT, CDR2 SNEGSKA (reference sequence). V shed 8 bases and J shed 0 bases, with 11 bases lying between them. This CDR3 is 13 amino acids long. CDR3 sequence reads: CSTLGNSGNTIYF. In DNA, the CDR3 is TGCAGTACCCTGGGGAACTCTGGAAACACCATATATTTT.

This rearrangement joins TRBV3-1 to TRBJ2-5; TRBD2 aligns across 10 bases. CDR3 size: 14 residues. Germline loops: CDR1 LGHDT, CDR2 YNNKEL (reference sequence). Trimming cost V 4 bases and J 2 bases; bases outside gene matches: 1. Here the CDR3 reads CASSRLAGQETQYF. Here the CDR3 DNA reads TGTGCCAGCAGCCGACTAGCGGGTCAAGAGACCCAGTACTTC.